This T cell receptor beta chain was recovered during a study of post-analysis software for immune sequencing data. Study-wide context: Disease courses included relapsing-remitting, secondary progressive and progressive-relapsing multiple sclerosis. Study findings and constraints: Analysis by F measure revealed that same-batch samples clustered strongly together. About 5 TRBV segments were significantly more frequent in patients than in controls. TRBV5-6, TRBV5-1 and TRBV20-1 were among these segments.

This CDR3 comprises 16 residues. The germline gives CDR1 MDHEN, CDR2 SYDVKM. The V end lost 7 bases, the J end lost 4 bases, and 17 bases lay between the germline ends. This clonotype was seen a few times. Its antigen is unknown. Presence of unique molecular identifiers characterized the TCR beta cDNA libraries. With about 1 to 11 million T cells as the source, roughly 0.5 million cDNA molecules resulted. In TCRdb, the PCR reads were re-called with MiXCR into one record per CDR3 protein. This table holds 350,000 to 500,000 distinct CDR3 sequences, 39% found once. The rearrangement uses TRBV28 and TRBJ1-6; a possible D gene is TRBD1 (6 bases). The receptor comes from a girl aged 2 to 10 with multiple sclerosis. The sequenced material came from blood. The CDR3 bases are TGTGCCAGCACTGACGCACAGGGCCCTTATAATTCACCCCTCCACTTT. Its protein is CASTDAQGPYNSPLHF. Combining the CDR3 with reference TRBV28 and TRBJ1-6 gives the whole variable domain DVKVTQSSRYLVKRTGEKVFLECVQDMDHENMFWYRQDPGLGLRLIYFSYDVKMKEKGDIPEGYSVSREKKERFSLILESASTNQTSMYLCASTDAQGPYNSPLHFGNGTRLTVT.